The clone carrying this T cell receptor (beta chain) has a handful of counts. Its antigen is not known. This specimen comes from a study of beta chain features in type 1 diabetes. Isolated RNA was reverse transcribed in full, so expressed TCRB transcripts were sequenced. Mean read depth for naive, central memory and regulatory T cell samples was around 3.8 million reads. Assay: immunoSEQ multiplex PCR; the TCRdb copy retains only in-frame clones and omits some. The sample carries 550,000 to 850,000 clones, around an eighth recorded once. Each donor gave one heparinised blood draw averaging around 120 mL. Study-wide findings and caveats: Significant though moderate, a shortening of TCRB CDR3s appeared in all four CD4+ subsets of Type 1 diabetes patients. Any HLA type influence on TCRB rearrangement was left unresolved here. Fewer junction insertions and more nucleotide deletions appeared in type 1 diabetes patients.

This CDR3 is built from 12 residues. From germline, CDR1 is MDHEN and CDR2 SYDVKM. Trimming removed 5 bases at V and 3 bases at J, with 7 bases between. This sequence was found in a young man with type 1 diabetes. Sequences were obtained from naive CD4+ T cells from blood. This chain joins TRBV28 and TRBJ1-2; D is undetermined. CDR3 DNA: TGTGCCAGCAGTGTAACAGACTATGGCTACACCTTC. This codes for CASSVTDYGYTF.